The T cell receptor beta chain under discussion was sequenced for a study of monozygotic twins with inflammatory bowel disease. Whole-study results and caveats: Lower TCRbeta diversity (inverse Simpson) was seen in IBD patients than in healthy co-twins.

This CDR3 has 14 residues. Germline V lookup: CDR1 SGHTA, CDR2 FQGNSA. Turning to this clonotype: What it binds is not known.

For every TCR library, about 3,500 ng of total RNA was used. TCRdb re-called the 5' RACE reads; every CDR3 protein appears as one record, without DNA. The table lists more than 300,000 distinct CDR3 sequences, with 2% to 3% in the top ten. The TCR sequence derives from a human donor with ulcerative colitis or Crohn's disease, or a healthy co-twin of an affected twin (not recorded which). The sample taken for sequencing was blood. The V gene is TRBV7-2, the J gene TRBJ2-1; TCRdb designates TRBD2, a call that cannot be tested without DNA. CDR3 loop: CASSLVLAAGEQFF.